Below are 28 T cell receptor beta chains sequenced from a single sample in a study of OX40 agonist ivuxolimab in advanced cancers. Sequencing used immunoSEQ multiplex PCR; TCRdb keeps in-frame clones, though not all of them. The data hold fewer than 75,000 clones, with around nine tenths observed a single time. The specimen comprised CD4+ or CD8+ T cells sorted from blood, sampled in a trial of the OX40 agonist ivuxolimab. These receptors were collected from an adult with an advanced solid tumor such as melanoma, head and neck, liver or kidney cancer.

The chain has TRBV18 and TRBJ1-1, with 8 bases that match TRBD1. The CDR3 has 19 amino acids. Per germline, CDR1 KGHSH and CDR2 LQKENI. V trimming: 2 bases; J trimming: 0 bases; junction bases outside the gene matches: 14. This chain's CDR3 is CASSPYSGQGATVNTEAFF. The CDR3 nucleotides read TGTGCCAGCTCACCATACTCCGGCCAGGGGGCTACGGTGAACACTGAAGCTTTCTTT.

The rearrangement links TRBV28 to TRBJ2-1; weak D call: TRBD1 (6 bases). The CDR3 totals 13 residues. V was clipped by 10 bases and J by 7 bases, with 17 bases between them. Germline CDR1 is MDHEN and CDR2 is SYDVKM. Here the CDR3 DNA reads TGTGCCACCGAACAGACAGACAGGAATGAGCAGTTCTTC. It yields the protein CATEQTDRNEQFF.

This sequence joins TRBV6-1 and TRBJ1-5; 9 positions match TRBD1. J lost 6 bases, V lost 6 bases, and 9 bases had no gene match. CDR1 MNHNS and CDR2 SASEGT come from the germline V gene. CDR3 length: 15 residues. In DNA form, the CDR3 reads TGTGCCAGCAGAGCTCCGGGACAGGGCGTTCAGCCCCAGCATTTT. It is translated as CASRAPGQGVQPQHF.

The chain combines TRBV4-1 with TRBJ1-5; no definite D call. The CDR3 loop spans 14 amino acids. Germline V gives CDR1 MGHRA, CDR2 YSYEKL. Deletions cut 7 bases from V and 2 bases from J, with 12 bases between. The CDR3 region has the DNA TGCGCCAGCACCTTAACGTGGGGCAATCAGCCCCAGCATTTT. It encodes CASTLTWGNQPQHF.

The chain is built from TRBV5-1 and TRBJ2-7; 12 nucleotides match TRBD2. J gave up 7 bases and V 4 bases, and 9 bases lay outside the gene matches. CDR1 and CDR2 (germline): SGHRS, YFSETQ. There are 15 residues in the CDR3. The CDR3 nucleotides are TGCGCCAGCAGCGAGAAGACTAGCGGGAGTGATGAGCAGTACTTC. Its protein product is CASSEKTSGSDEQYF.

The rearrangement uses TRBV13 and TRBJ1-4; maybe TRBD1 (5 bases). Germline V gives CDR1 PRHDT, CDR2 FYEKMQ (reference sequence). Trimming took 5 bases from V and 4 from J, leaving 11 bases between them. The CDR3 has 14 amino acids. CDR3 DNA: TGTGCCAGCAGCCCAAACAGGCGTAATGAAAAACTGTTTTTT. Translation gives CASSPNRRNEKLFF.

This clone came up once. The J gene is TRBJ2-5, the V gene TRBV7-2, with 12 positions matching TRBD2. The length of the CDR3 is 15 residues. V trimming: 5 bases; J trimming: 5 bases; junction bases outside the gene matches: 6. Germline V CDR1 and CDR2: SGHTA, FQGNSA. CDR3 DNA: TGTGCCAGCAGCCGCCAACTAGCGGGAGGCGAGACCCAGTACTTC. It encodes CASSRQLAGGETQYF. The complete variable domain, with remaining parts taken from reference TRBV7-2 and TRBJ2-5, reads GAGVSQSPSNKVTEKGKDVELRCDPISGHTALYWYRQSLGQGLEFLIYFQGNSAPDKSGLPSDRFSAERTGGSVSTLTIQRTQQEDSAVYLCASSRQLAGGETQYFGPGTRLLVL.

The J gene is TRBJ2-1, the V gene TRBV5-1; 7 nucleotides align to TRBD2. Germline loops: CDR1 SGHRS, CDR2 YFSETQ. The V and J ends lost 2 bases and 6 bases, in that order; junction bases with no gene match: 5. CDR3 size: 14 residues. The CDR3 DNA reads TGCGCCAGCAGCTTTTTAGCGGGTGGCAATGAGCAGTTCTTC. Translated, it gives CASSFLAGGNEQFF.

The chain carries TRBV2 and TRBJ2-7, with D perhaps matching TRBD2 (7 bases). Germline CDR1 SNHLY, CDR2 FYNNEI. This CDR3 region has 14 residues. The V and J ends lost 6 bases and 2 bases respectively, with 14 bases between them. In DNA, the CDR3 is TGTGCCAGCAGGAAAGGGGGAGGGACCTACGAGCAGTACTTC. It encodes CASRKGGGTYEQYF.

V and J are TRBV19 and TRBJ2-2; possible D gene TRBD1, 5 bases. Germline CDR1 and CDR2: LNHDA and SQIVND (reference sequence). The CDR3 length is 13 residues. Between the trimmed V and J ends, which lost 5 bases and 2 bases, there was a span of 6 bases. Here the CDR3 DNA reads TGTGCCAGTAGTCAGGGAAACACCGGGGAGCTGTTTTTT. Its translation: CASSQGNTGELFF.

The chain is built from TRBV2 and TRBJ2-2; D is unclear. The CDR3 contains 13 residues. Germline V CDR1 and CDR2: SNHLY, FYNNEI. V gave up 5 bases and J gave up 7 bases, with 11 bases separating them. In DNA, the CDR3 is TGTGCCAGCAGTCTCATTGGGGTCGGGGAGCTGTTTTTT. The encoded protein is CASSLIGVGELFF.

This clone was counted once. This rearrangement joins TRBV7-9 to TRBJ2-2; TRBD1 might be the D (5 bases). Trimming stripped 6 bases from V and 8 bases from J, with 10 bases between. CDR1 and CDR2 from the germline V gene are SEHNR and FQNEAQ (reference sequence). The CDR3 consists of 12 residues. The chain's CDR3 is CASSFRVGELFF. The CDR3 nucleotides read TGTGCCAGCAGTTTCAGGGTTGGGGAGCTGTTTTTT.

The rearrangement joins TRBV5-1 to TRBJ1-3; TRBD1 agrees at 7 bases. Losses at the gene ends were 0 bases for V and 4 bases for J; bases not matched to a gene: 4. The CDR3 is made up of 15 amino acids. Per the germline V gene, CDR1 is SGHRS and CDR2 is YFSETQ. CDR3 sequence (DNA): TGCGCCAGCAGCTTGGAGGGGGCAGGCGGAAACACCATATATTTT. It specifies CASSLEGAGGNTIYF.

The chain uses TRBV30 and TRBJ2-1, with TRBD2 matching 12 bases. CDR3 size: 12 residues. Germline V lookup: CDR1 GTSNPN, CDR2 SVGIG (reference sequence). The trim removed 8 bases at V and 4 bases at J, leaving 0 bases unmatched. CDR3 nucleotides: TGTGCCGGGACTAGCGGGTACAATGAGCAGTTCTTC. Translation gives CAGTSGYNEQFF. The full variable domain, with the rest looked up from reference TRBV30 and TRBJ2-1, is SQTIHQWPATLVQPVGSPLSLECTVEGTSNPNLYWYRQAAGRGLQLLFYSVGIGQISSEVPQNLSASRPQDRQFILSSKKLLLSDSGFYLCAGTSGYNEQFFGPGTRLTVL.

The rearrangement uses TRBV30 and TRBJ2-3, with no clear D. Trimming pared 3 bases from V and 2 bases from J, leaving 12 bases between. Germline V lookup: CDR1 GTSNPN, CDR2 SVGIG (reference sequence). The CDR3 has 14 amino acids. The CDR3 coding sequence is TGTGCCTGGAGGGCAGGACCCATCACAGATACGCAGTATTTT. Protein product: CAWRAGPITDTQYF.

V gene TRBV2 combines with J gene TRBJ2-3; D might be TRBD2 (5 bases). Germline values: CDR1 SNHLY, CDR2 FYNNEI. This CDR3 is built from 20 residues. Trimming took 6 bases from V and 1 from J, leaving 29 bases between them. CDR3 DNA: TGTGCCAGCAGCCCCCCCAAACGGGGTAGGGAGCATAAGGGCACAGATACGCAGTATTTT. It encodes CASSPPKRGREHKGTDTQYF.

The rearrangement links TRBV11-2 to TRBJ1-5, with D possibly matching TRBD1 (5 bases). CDR3 length: 16 amino acids. In germline, CDR1 is SGHAT, CDR2 FQNNGV. V was shortened by 5 bases and J by 2 bases, with 16 bases between the two germline ends. The CDR3 here is CASSLVGTTGNQPQHF. The CDR3, as DNA: TGTGCCAGCAGCCTCGTGGGGACCACGGGCAATCAGCCCCAGCATTTT.

The chain recombines TRBV5-1 with TRBJ2-5; no definite D call. V lost 4 bases and J lost 3, with 13 bases in between. The CDR3 consists of 14 residues. Looked up from germline, CDR1 is SGHRS and CDR2 is YFSETQ. CDR3 sequence reads: CASSPLASKETQYF. CDR3 nucleotides: TGCGCCAGCAGCCCACTGGCCTCTAAAGAGACCCAGTACTTC. The variable domain in full, completed from reference TRBV5-1 and TRBJ2-5, reads KAGVTQTPRYLIKTRGQQVTLSCSPISGHRSVSWYQQTPGQGLQFLFEYFSETQRNKGNFPGRFSGRQFSNSRSEMNVSTLELGDSALYLCASSPLASKETQYFGPGTRLLVL.

This rearrangement joins TRBV5-1 to TRBJ2-5, with 13 positions matching TRBD2. There are 19 residues in the CDR3. CDR1 is SGHRS and CDR2 is YFSETQ in the germline V gene. Trimming cost V 1 base and J 0 bases; bases outside gene matches: 9. CDR3 sequence reads: CASSLLGTSGAEYQETQYF. The CDR3 nucleotides are TGCGCCAGCAGCTTGTTAGGGACTAGCGGGGCTGAGTACCAAGAGACCCAGTACTTC.

J is TRBJ2-7 and V is TRBV7-9, with D perhaps matching TRBD2 (6 bases). The CDR3 sequence is 13 residues long. CDR1 is SEHNR and CDR2 is FQNEAQ in the germline V gene (reference sequence). The ends were cut back, 7 bases at V and 7 bases at J, with 17 bases in the middle. The CDR3 region is CASTGTVVGEQYF. DNA of the CDR3: TGTGCCAGCACCGGGACTGTGGTCGGGGAGCAGTACTTC.

This clone showed up just once. This rearrangement joins TRBV5-4 to TRBJ2-5; 10 nucleotides line up with TRBD2. This CDR3 has 16 residues. Germline CDR1 reads SGHNT; CDR2 reads YYREEE (reference sequence). The trim removed 0 bases at V and 1 base at J, leaving 3 bases unmatched. The CDR3 loop reads CASSLALAGAQETQYF. The CDR3 DNA reads as TGTGCCAGCAGCTTGGCCCTAGCGGGAGCCCAAGAGACCCAGTACTTC. The full variable domain, in which reference TRBV5-4 and TRBJ2-5 provide the parts outside the CDR3, is ETGVTQSPTHLIKTRGQQVTLRCSSQSGHNTVSWYQQALGQGPQFIFQYYREEENGRGNFPPRFSGLQFPNYSSELNVNALELDDSALYLCASSLALAGAQETQYFGPGTRLLVL.

The chain carries TRBV6-6 and TRBJ1-1; the D is unclear. The CDR3 runs 12 residues. V dropped 6 bases and J dropped 9 bases, with 14 bases sitting between them. CDR1 and CDR2 from the germline V gene are MNHNY and SVGAGI (reference sequence). CDR3 in amino acids: CASSHLAAKAFF. CDR3 in DNA: TGTGCCAGCAGCCACCTAGCGGCCAAAGCTTTCTTT.

CDR3 sequence reads: CASSLYLVRSGELFF. The DNA of the CDR3 is TGTGCCAGTAGTCTCTACCTCGTGCGGTCCGGGGAGCTGTTTTTT. V usage is TRBV19 and J usage is TRBJ2-2; D is uncertain. This CDR3 has 15 amino acids. CDR1 is LNHDA, CDR2 SQIVND, per germline (reference sequence). The germline V and J ends were trimmed by 5 bases and 6 bases, with 16 bases remaining between them.

The chain recombines TRBV15 with TRBJ2-2, with unresolved D. Germline V gene lookup returns CDR1 LNHNV and CDR2 YYDKDF (reference sequence). Trimming removed 2 bases from V and 6 bases from J, with 13 bases in between. There are 15 residues in the CDR3. CDR3 bases: TGTGCCACCAGCAGATACATCAGCGTGGCCGGGGAGCTGTTTTTT. It translates to CATSRYISVAGELFF.

The chain joins TRBV27 to TRBJ2-2; 9 positions match TRBD2. J gave up 5 bases and V 1 base, and 5 bases lay outside the gene matches. The CDR3 totals 16 residues. Germline V gives CDR1 MNHEY, CDR2 SMNVEV (reference sequence). In nucleotides, the CDR3 is TGTGCCAGCAGTTTATTGGCTAGCGGGAATACCGGGGAGCTGTTTTTT. The encoded protein is CASSLLASGNTGELFF.

This chain links TRBV13 with TRBJ2-7; D unclear. The CDR3 has 14 amino acids. In germline, CDR1 is PRHDT, CDR2 FYEKMQ (reference sequence). Trimming took off 5 bases at V and 1 base at J, with 12 bases between the two ends. The chain's CDR3 is CASSPGLRSYEQYF. CDR3 nucleotide sequence: TGTGCCAGCAGCCCCGGCCTTCGTTCCTACGAGCAGTACTTC.

This chain joins TRBV5-1 and TRBJ2-3; 9 bases are a match to TRBD2. Germline CDR1 reads SGHRS; CDR2 reads YFSETQ. The CDR3 loop spans 15 amino acids. V lost 1 base and J lost 0; bases outside the gene matches: 0. This CDR3 reads CASSLTSGSTDTQYF. CDR3 coding DNA: TGCGCCAGCAGCTTGACTAGCGGGAGCACAGATACGCAGTATTTT.

The chain joins TRBV2 to TRBJ2-2, with D possibly matching TRBD1 (5 bases). V was trimmed by 4 bases and J by 7 bases, leaving 10 bases between them. Germline V CDR1 and CDR2: SNHLY, FYNNEI. The CDR3 has 13 residues. The CDR3 reads CASSARQGGELFF. The CDR3 coding sequence is TGTGCCAGCAGTGCCCGGCAGGGCGGGGAGCTGTTTTTT.